This T cell receptor (beta chain) originates from a study of breast tumors, draining lymph nodes, adjacent tissues. This clonotype was seen a few times. The antigen remains undetermined. TCRdb recomputed calls from the multiplex PCR reads with MiXCR, one row per CDR3 protein. The sample carries around 100,000 distinct CDR3 sequences, approximately 22% recorded once. Study outcomes and limitations: Tumors had less TCR diversity than lymph nodes, more than nontumor tissue. The lymph node origin of tumor T cells was framed as consistent with a hypothesis, not demonstrated.

Germline CDR1 is DFQATT and CDR2 is SNEGSKA (reference sequence). V was shortened by 5 bases and J by 5 bases, with 13 bases between the two germline ends. This CDR3 region has 12 residues. Samples came from axillary lymph nodes draining the breast cancer. The sequencing sample was made of axillary lymph node tissue. This receptor was identified in a female donor with breast cancer. Some clones in this sample may be carry-over from other donors' samples. The V and J genes are TRBV20-1 and TRBJ2-7; D gene uncertain. CDR3 coding DNA: TGCAGTGCTTCCCGCACACATAACGAGCAGTACTTC. Encoded protein: CSASRTHNEQYF.